The 15 T cell receptor beta chains reported below all come from one sample, sequenced in a study of T-cell memory formation after mild COVID-19. TCRdb called the 5' RACE reads again in MiXCR, with one record for every CDR3 protein. The sample has under 110,000 distinct CDR3 sequences, approximately 17% seen once. Input material: PBMCs or a T cell subset sorted from them (not recorded which). All receptors come from an adult woman who had mild COVID-19 (a few samples of this study predate the infection). Cell type and time point are not known.

Here the CDR3 DNA reads TGTGCCAGCAGCTTGATAGCGGGTAATCCCGAGCAGTACTTC. Amino acid sequence: CASSLIAGNPEQYF. The chain recombines TRBV5-5 with TRBJ2-7, with TRBD2 identical over 7 bases. CDR3 length: 14 residues. Germline V lookup: CDR1 SGHKS, CDR2 YYEKEE (reference sequence). Trimming took 1 base from V and 6 from J; bases not matched to a gene: 7.

This clonotype appeared a few times. V and J are TRBV9 and TRBJ2-7; D is ambiguous. Germline V gene data show CDR1 as SGDLS and CDR2 as YYNGEE. V was trimmed by 0 bases and J by 0 bases, leaving 10 bases between them. The CDR3 runs to 15 residues. The CDR3 protein is CASSVDTAFSYEQYF. The CDR3, as DNA: TGTGCCAGCAGCGTAGATACCGCTTTCTCCTACGAGCAGTACTTC. The whole variable domain, remainder taken from reference TRBV9 and TRBJ2-7, is DSGVTQTPKHLITATGQRVTLRCSPRSGDLSVYWYQQSLDQGLQFLIQYYNGEERAKGNILERFSAQQFPDLHSELNLSSLELGDSALYFCASSVDTAFSYEQYFGPGTRLTVT.

The chain combines TRBV5-1 with TRBJ2-6, with a weak D call TRBD2 (6 bases). CDR1 is SGHRS, CDR2 YFSETQ, per germline. V lost 5 bases to trimming and J lost 0 bases, with 21 bases between them. This CDR3 has 19 residues. The CDR3 loop is CASSGVVGGLGSGANVLTF. The DNA of the CDR3 is TGCGCCAGCAGTGGTGTCGTGGGGGGACTGGGCTCTGGGGCCAACGTCCTGACTTTC.

This clonotype was observed at least ten times. The rearrangement links TRBV7-8 to TRBJ2-7; TRBD2 aligns across 9 bases. The CDR3 loop spans 17 amino acids. CDR1 and CDR2 from the germline V gene are SGHVS and FQNEAQ. The V and J ends lost 5 bases and 1 base, in that order; junction bases with no gene match: 12. CDR3 protein: CASSLGSGGLASYEQYF. The CDR3 bases are TGTGCCAGCAGCCTCGGGTCTGGAGGACTAGCGTCCTACGAGCAGTACTTC. Full variable domain (outside the CDR3, taken from reference TRBV7-8 and TRBJ2-7): GAGVSQSPRYKVAKRGQDVALRCDPISGHVSLFWYQQALGQGPEFLTYFQNEAQLDKSGLPSDRFFAERPEGSVSTLKIQRTQQEDSAVYLCASSLGSGGLASYEQYFGPGTRLTVT.

This rearrangement joins TRBV7-9 to TRBJ2-3; 7 bases match TRBD2. Per the germline V gene, CDR1 is SEHNR and CDR2 is FQNEAQ (reference sequence). Trimming at V came to 4 bases and at J to 0 bases, leaving 13 bases not matched to a gene. CDR3 length: 18 amino acids. The CDR3 DNA follows: TGTGCCAGCAGCTCGATCTCTAGCGGAAAAACTAGCACAGATACGCAGTATTTT. Translation: CASSSISSGKTSTDTQYF.

This clonotype has more than one count but fewer than ten. The CDR3 DNA reads as TGTGCCAGCAGCACCCTCCCCGGGCAGGCCCAAGAGACCCAGTACTTC. Translated: CASSTLPGQAQETQYF. This chain connects TRBV6-6 to TRBJ2-5; no clear D. Germline V lookup: CDR1 MNHNY, CDR2 SVGAGI (reference sequence). The CDR3 has 16 amino acids. With 6 bases removed from V and 1 base from J, the gap between germline ends came to 18 bases.

This clonotype was counted a few times. The DNA of the CDR3 is TGTGCCAGCAGCTTCTTAGCCCGGGGGACAGGGGGCAATCAAGATAATGAAAAACTGTTTTTT. As protein: CASSFLARGTGGNQDNEKLFF. The rearrangement links TRBV7-8 to TRBJ1-4; 12 nucleotides align to TRBD1. Per the germline V gene, CDR1 is SGHVS and CDR2 is FQNEAQ. Unmatched junction bases numbered 18, after V lost 3 bases and J lost 4 bases. The CDR3 is 21 amino acids.

Many counts were recorded for this clonotype. The gene calls are TRBV5-1 and TRBJ2-7; 7 bases are shared with TRBD2. The ends lost 5 bases at V and 3 bases at J; junction bases unmatched: 5. The CDR3 contains 13 residues. Germline V lookup: CDR1 SGHRS, CDR2 YFSETQ. The CDR3: CASRGTGGYEQYF. In DNA form, the CDR3 reads TGCGCCAGCAGGGGTACGGGGGGCTACGAGCAGTACTTC.

The J gene is TRBJ1-2, the V gene TRBV4-1; TRBD1 aligns across 7 bases. The CDR3 has 16 residues. Trimming cost V 0 bases and J 3 bases; bases outside gene matches: 7. Per germline, CDR1 MGHRA and CDR2 YSYEKL. The CDR3 loop reads CASSQELAGGDYGYTF. Written as DNA, the CDR3 is TGCGCCAGCAGCCAAGAGCTCGCAGGGGGAGACTATGGCTACACCTTC.

The chain combines TRBV7-9 with TRBJ2-3, with D possibly matching TRBD2 (6 bases). Deletions cut 3 bases from V and 3 bases from J, with 10 bases between. CDR1 is SEHNR, CDR2 FQNEAQ, per germline (reference sequence). This CDR3 region has 14 residues. The CDR3 bases are TGTGCCAGCAGCTTCCGGGACTTTACAGATACGCAGTATTTT. Its protein product is CASSFRDFTDTQYF. The variable domain in full, completed from reference TRBV7-9 and TRBJ2-3, reads DTGVSQNPRHKITKRGQNVTFRCDPISEHNRLYWYRQTLGQGPEFLTYFQNEAQLEKSRLLSDRFSAERPKGSFSTLEIQRTEQGDSAMYLCASSFRDFTDTQYFGPGTRLTVL.

The rearrangement joins TRBV2 to TRBJ2-1, with D perhaps TRBD2 (6 bases). This CDR3 is 14 amino acids long. The germline V gene has CDR1 SNHLY and CDR2 FYNNEI. Trimming pared 5 bases from V and 9 bases from J, leaving 17 bases between. DNA of the CDR3: TGTGCCAGCAGTCCCCCCAATGACGGGAGTGAGCAGTTCTTC. This gives the protein CASSPPNDGSEQFF.

This clonotype turned up a few times. V and J are TRBV29-1 and TRBJ2-7; D perhaps matches TRBD2 (7 bases). Germline CDR1 reads SQVTM; CDR2 reads ANQGSEA. V was cut by 4 bases and J by 3 bases, with 16 bases left in between. The CDR3 covers 14 residues. CDR3 protein: CSVGGGLVDYEQYF. CDR3 nucleotide sequence: TGCAGCGTTGGCGGGGGCCTAGTCGACTACGAGCAGTACTTC.

V gene TRBV5-1 combines with J gene TRBJ1-2; D might be TRBD1 (6 bases). V shed 4 bases and J shed 4 bases, with 20 bases lying between them. The CDR3 contains 16 residues. CDR1 is SGHRS and CDR2 is YFSETQ in the germline V gene. The CDR3: CASSQTTGHQSYGYTF. CDR3 DNA sequence: TGCGCCAGCAGCCAGACGACAGGACACCAGTCCTATGGCTACACCTTC.

The gene calls are TRBV5-6 and TRBJ2-7; D is ambiguous. The V gene lost 4 bases and the J gene lost 6 bases, with 17 bases spanning the gap. The germline V gene has CDR1 SGHDT and CDR2 YYEEEE. This CDR3 region has 14 residues. CDR3 coding DNA: TGTGCCAGCAGCACGGGCACCCTGACCCCCGAGCAGTACTTC. Its translation: CASSTGTLTPEQYF.

This clonotype was detected a few times. The chain is built from TRBV7-9 and TRBJ1-3; 10 nucleotides match TRBD1. Germline V gene lookup returns CDR1 SEHNR and CDR2 FQNEAQ (reference sequence). With V trimmed by 5 bases and J by 4 bases, 5 bases remained unmatched. The CDR3 covers 15 residues. The CDR3 loop reads CASSLDRGPGNTIYF. The CDR3 region has the DNA TGTGCCAGCAGCCTTGACAGGGGGCCCGGAAACACCATATATTTT.